This T cell receptor beta chain was profiled in a study of PD-L1 blockade in urothelial cancer. Turning to the study itself: Between 0 and 3 chemotherapy regimens preceded treatment for each patient. Investigators checked blood 3 weeks (second dose) and 6 weeks after treatment start. Study-wide results and limits: Tumor-associated TCR clones expanded more in blood at 3 weeks in patients with durable benefit.

Profiling relied on immunoSEQ multiplex PCR, and the TCRdb table lists in-frame clones only, not all of them. The sample records about 130,000 clones, about 88% being singletons. This clone has just a few counts. Its target is unknown. Trimming took 0 bases from V and 3 from J; bases not matched to a gene: 2. This CDR3 has 15 residues. Germline CDR1 and CDR2: SGHRS and YFSETQ. The time point is: pretreatment peripheral blood. Urothelial carcinoma, locally advanced or metastatic, affected the patients. This TCR derives from a man over 45 with urothelial cancer. The source material was PBMCs, sampled around atezolizumab (anti-PD-L1) treatment. The gene calls are TRBV5-1 and TRBJ2-2; 7 bases align to TRBD1. CDR3 residues: CASSLGTGDTGELFF. The CDR3 DNA sequence: TGCGCCAGCAGCTTGGGAACAGGGGACACCGGGGAGCTGTTTTTT.